This T cell receptor (beta chain) was identified in a study of early T cells in non-severe SARS-CoV-2 infection (dated by TCRdb to the early 2020s). Study-level background: Bulk RNA from unsorted whole blood was used for TCR sequencing, so alpha and beta chains could not be paired.

The germline V gene gives CDR1 as SGDLS and CDR2 as YYNGEE. Inclusive of the bounding cysteine and phenylalanine, the CDR3 is 15 residues long. Left in the record is the CDR3 DNA by itself, 45 bases read in frame from the first base. V and J lose 0 bases and 0 bases, and a span of 7 bases separates them. Study-wide findings and limitations: Matching against VDJdb was skewed toward anti-spike CD8 responses, likely underestimated virus-specific expansions, and missed private and CD4 specificities.

This clonotype has a count of ten or more. The specificity of this receptor is unknown. Base-call qualities are not available, and no considerably larger clone is one nucleotide away. The protocol used for the library was 5' RACE. Sequencing was performed on a NextSeq 500. Unique molecular identifiers were attached to individual cDNA molecules in the TCR library protocol so that sequencing error and PCR bias could be corrected. Both TCR alpha and beta chains were sequenced, and tight co-correlation was observed between alpha and beta sequence abundances in each sample. The published analysis was carried out like this. Decombinator V4 was used to annotate TCR sequences for V gene, J gene and CDR3. Expanded TCRs were defined as changing significantly between any two time points under a Poisson model with p below 0.0001. TCR abundances were normalised to the total number of TCRs sequenced per sample and expressed as counts per million. TRAV1-2 paired with TRAJ12, TRAJ20 or TRAJ33 defined MAIT TCRs, while TRAV10 paired with TRAJ18 defined iNKT TCRs. VDJdb, accessed 1 November 2021, was searched for CMV, EBV and SARS-CoV-2 annotated TCRs, with TCRs annotated for multiple antigens excluded. The raw public reads went through TCRdb reprocessing: fastp at Q25, MiXCR clone calling, in-frame beta chains kept. Rows matching on CDR3 protein sequence are summarized as one entry with the most common DNA and genes. The V and J calls reflect TCRdb's pipeline rather than the authors' work. The sample table lists around 33,000 distinct CDR3 sequences, about 6% of them with a count of one. The ten top clones hold approximately 6.9% of the sample.

The study was a case-control design nested within a healthcare worker cohort in London, UK, with weekly nasopharyngeal swab PCR tests and blood sampling. Healthcare workers were recruited between 23 and 31 March 2020, during the week of the UK lockdown, and were followed weekly for up to roughly 16 weeks. The sequenced material came from whole blood. The receptor was derived from an adult who was a healthcare worker with PCR-confirmed SARS-CoV-2 infection or an uninfected control (not recorded which). Recombination connected TRBV9 to TRBJ1-3, with the D segment identity uncertain. CDR3 region: CASSVDWFSGNTIYF. The DNA sequence reads TGTGCCAGCAGCGTAGACTGGTTCTCTGGAAACACCATATATTTT.